This T cell receptor (beta chain) was sequenced in a study of T-cell memory formation after mild COVID-19 (TCRdb year 2021). Looking at the study overall: TCR sequence clusters from the two donors were found to be largely donor specific. T-cell clones expanding and contracting after mild COVID-19 in two donors were tracked by longitudinal TCRalpha and TCRbeta repertoire sequencing. The cohort was made up of two young adult volunteers, one female and one male, who were previously healthy.

General findings and caveats noted by the study authors: The study covered only a couple of mild cases, and larger cohorts including severe cases with pre-infection samples were considered necessary. Contracting CD4+ clones turned up mainly in the CM and EM memory subsets, whereas EMRA was where CD8+ clones were enriched. Whether the second-wave clones peaking on day 37 were SARS-CoV-2 specific was not confirmed. Some responding clones were found in pre-infection memory, which suggests that pre-existing cross-reactive memory T cells took part in the SARS-CoV-2 response. Clones that contracted from day 15 to 85 showed balanced CD4/CD8 phenotypes, whereas a second wave of clones that expanded from day 15 to 37 leaned towards CD4+.

Instrument used: Illumina NovaSeq 6000. Using 5'RACE with constant-segment primers, TCRalpha and TCRbeta cDNA libraries were constructed, with sample barcodes and unique molecular identifiers added in the process. RNA was extracted from every sample with Trizol reagent. The libraries were amplified in two PCR steps, and the second step added a second sample barcode and Illumina TruSeq adapters. The libraries were sequenced on an Illumina NovaSeq using 2 x 150 bp paired-end reads. The authors processed their data as follows. Reads were demultiplexed and collapsed into UMI-guided consensus sequences with migec v1.2.7. Using mixcr v2.1.11, the UMI consensuses were aligned to TRA and TRB V and J templates and assembled into clonotypes. Clonotypes were classified as expanded or contracted when called significant by both edgeR and NoisET, with noise models trained on biological replicates. edgeR calls used a false discovery rate-adjusted p below 0.01 and a log2 fold-change threshold of 1. As an exploratory analysis of dynamics, max-normalized trajectories of the 1000 most abundant clonotypes were examined with PCA combined with hierarchical clustering. Separately sequenced CD4+ and CD8+ repertoires were used to assign a CD4 or CD8 phenotype to each responding clone. TCRdb trimmed the raw reads at Q25, called clones with MiXCR and kept productive beta chains. Identical CDR3 proteins give one entry, which carries the most common genes and DNA. The authors' filters were not applied to this entry. Recorded for this sample are about 130,000 distinct CDR3 sequences; less than 6.5% of them occurred a single time. The ten most abundant clones make up about 2.2% of the sample.

Ficoll-Paque density gradient centrifugation was the method used to isolate PBMCs. Worth noting for this clonotype: Its antigen remains undetermined. Base qualities are missing; no much larger clone stands one base away.

Its CDR3 holds 13 amino acids, cysteine through phenylalanine. This entry keeps only the CDR3 DNA: 39 bases, framed from base 1. Based on the germline V gene, the CDR1 and CDR2 sequences are KGHSH and LQKENI. A distance of 13 bases separates the germline ends of V and J, which lose 6 bases and 7 bases respectively. The sequenced sample was PBMCs or a T cell subset sorted from them (not recorded which). The clonotype originates from an adult woman who had mild COVID-19 (a few samples of this study predate the infection). The sample titles of this study are shuffled in the database, so cell type and time point are left out; the donor was told from shared clones. The V and J genes are TRBV18 and TRBJ2-1, with a tentative D gene TRBD2 over 6 matching bases. The CDR3 corresponds to CASSPGRENEQFF. At the DNA level, the sequence is TGTGCCAGCTCGCCGGGACGGGAGAATGAGCAGTTCTTC. The entire variable domain, with the stretches around the CDR3 drawn from the reference TRBV18 and TRBJ2-1 proteins, is NAGVMQNPRHLVRRRGQEARLRCSPMKGHSHVYWYRQLPEEGLKFMVYLQKENIIDESGMPKERFSAEFPKEGPSILRIQQVVRGDSAAYFCASSPGRENEQFFGPGTRLTVL.